This entry lists 18 T cell receptor beta chains sequenced from one sample in a study of molecular identifiers for immune sequencing clone quantification. TCRdb analysed the PCR reads with MiXCR anew, one entry per CDR3 protein. The profile shows 350,000 or so distinct CDR3 sequences, around a fifth of them singletons. Sequencing used naive CD8+ T cells from blood, with Jurkat cell RNA spiked in. Subset denoted: FACS-sorted CD8+CD4-CCR7+CD45RA+ naive T cells. These receptors came from a human donor in good health. Some libraries in this study had Jurkat cell RNA spiked in.

The chain carries TRBV7-2 and TRBJ2-5, with 9 bases that match TRBD1. CDR1 is SGHTA, CDR2 FQGNSA, per germline. The CDR3 has 17 amino acids. The trim removed 1 base at V and 4 bases at J, leaving 10 bases unmatched. DNA for the CDR3: TGTGCCAGCAGCTTAGGCATAGGGAGACAGGGGGGAGAGACCCAGTACTTC. As protein: CASSLGIGRQGGETQYF. The complete variable domain, with remaining parts taken from reference TRBV7-2 and TRBJ2-5, reads GAGVSQSPSNKVTEKGKDVELRCDPISGHTALYWYRQSLGQGLEFLIYFQGNSAPDKSGLPSDRFSAERTGGSVSTLTIQRTQQEDSAVYLCASSLGIGRQGGETQYFGPGTRLLVL.

This clonotype was counted at least ten times. V usage is TRBV7-9 and J usage is TRBJ1-5, with a tentative D call TRBD1 (5 bases). Germline V CDR1 and CDR2: SEHNR, FQNEAQ (reference sequence). CDR3 length: 15 residues. V lost 5 bases to trimming and J lost 5 bases, with 16 bases between them. Here the CDR3 DNA reads TGTGCCAGCAGCGACTCCAGGGAGAGCGATCAGCCCCAGCATTTT. Residues: CASSDSRESDQPQHF.

This clonotype appeared many times. CDR3 coding DNA: TGCGCCAGCAGCCCGTCCACGTTTTTCGACGGGGGCTATGGCTACACCTTC. Its translation: CASSPSTFFDGGYGYTF. The chain recombines TRBV4-3 with TRBJ1-2; possible D gene TRBD1, 5 bases. The V end lost 4 bases, the J end lost 4 bases, and 22 bases lay between the germline ends. Germline lookup yields CDR1 LGHNA and CDR2 YSLEER. This CDR3 contains 17 residues.

At least ten counts were recorded for this clonotype. This chain connects TRBV5-1 to TRBJ2-5, with 8 positions matching TRBD2. There are 14 residues in the CDR3. CDR1 SGHRS and CDR2 YFSETQ come from the germline V gene. V lost 2 bases and J lost 5; bases outside the gene matches: 5. Written as DNA, the CDR3 is TGCGCCAGCAGCTTCTCGGGGGGGGAGGAGACCCAGTACTTC. Its protein is CASSFSGGEETQYF.

This clonotype occurred many times. In nucleotides, the CDR3 is TGTGCCAGCAGTTATCGGGCTAGCGGGACCTACGAGCAGTACTTC. Its translation: CASSYRASGTYEQYF. The chain is built from TRBV7-2 and TRBJ2-7; TRBD2 agrees at 9 bases. V dropped 6 bases and J dropped 2; count of bases not matched to a gene: 8. From germline, CDR1 is SGHTA and CDR2 FQGNSA. The CDR3 spans 15 residues.

This clonotype occurred once. At one boundary the junction diverges from the germline segment, which might be a read error. CDR3 protein: CAISLGNRDRVKDLSGANVLTF. The CDR3, as DNA: TGTGCCATCAGCTTAGGAAACCGGGACAGGGTAAAGGATCTCTCTGGGGCCAACGTCCTGACTTTC. The chain recombines TRBV11-2 with TRBJ2-6, with TRBD1 matching over 9 bases. Germline loops: CDR1 SGHAT, CDR2 FQNNGV. This CDR3 is built from 22 residues.

This clonotype was recorded once. A read error may explain this, as a much larger clone is one base away. The V call is TRBV5-3, the J call TRBJ2-7, with 7 nucleotides matching TRBD2. TRBV5-3 qualifies as an ORF whose function is uncertain. The CDR3 loop spans 15 amino acids. J gave up 3 bases and V 8 bases, and 14 bases lay outside the gene matches. CDR3 coding DNA: TGTGCCAGCACCTCGCTACGACTAGCCTACTACGAGCAGTACTTC. It is translated as CASTSLRLAYYEQYF.

The V gene is TRBV12-3 or TRBV12-4, the J gene TRBJ2-3; TRBD2 aligns across 7 bases. This CDR3 is built from 14 residues. V trimming: 6 bases; J trimming: 5 bases; junction bases outside the gene matches: 8. CDR3: CASSPGLLRDTQYF. DNA for the CDR3: TGTGCCAGCAGCCCGGGACTACTCCGAGATACGCAGTATTTT.

This clonotype was recorded many times. The rearrangement links TRBV14 to TRBJ1-1; no clear D gene. Trimming took off 1 base at V and 4 bases at J, with 13 bases between the two ends. CDR3 length: 15 amino acids. The germline V gene encodes CDR1 SGHDN and CDR2 FVKESK. The CDR3 here is CASSQGTVYGTEAFF. The CDR3 bases are TGTGCCAGCAGCCAAGGGACGGTGTACGGCACTGAAGCTTTCTTT. Full variable domain (outside the CDR3, taken from reference TRBV14 and TRBJ1-1): EAGVTQFPSHSVIEKGQTVTLRCDPISGHDNLYWYRRVMGKEIKFLLHFVKESKQDESGMPNNRFLAERTGGTYSTLKVQPAELEDSGVYFCASSQGTVYGTEAFFGQGTRLTVV.

In this sample, this clonotype turned up a few times. V gene TRBV11-2 combines with J gene TRBJ1-1; no reliable D call. The germline V and J ends were trimmed by 3 bases and 3 bases, with 14 bases remaining between them. Germline CDR1 SGHAT, CDR2 FQNNGV. The CDR3 has 15 amino acids. CDR3 region: CASSFFFRKDTEAFF. CDR3 in DNA: TGTGCCAGCAGCTTTTTTTTCCGCAAGGACACTGAAGCTTTCTTT.

This clonotype has ten or more counts. This chain uses TRBV29-1 with TRBJ2-3; no firm D call. Germline-derived CDR1 and CDR2 are SQVTM and ANQGSEA. The CDR3 sequence is 10 residues long. V dropped 5 bases and J dropped 6 bases, with 6 bases sitting between them. The CDR3 region has the DNA TGCAGCGTTATGGCGGATACGCAGTATTTT. Encoded protein: CSVMADTQYF.

A note on this clonotype: Here the CDR3 omits its conserved ending phenylalanine or tryptophan, so a read error is the likely source. V and J are TRBV30 and TRBJ2-1; 7 bases are a match to TRBD1. The CDR3 is 14 amino acids. CDR1 is GTSNPN, CDR2 SVGIG, per germline (reference sequence). CDR3 DNA sequence: TGCGCCTGGATCACAGACAGGGCCGGCGGTGAGCAGTTCCTC. This gives the protein CAWITDRAGGEQFL.

This clonotype showed up many times. The chain carries TRBV7-9 and TRBJ2-3; D uncertain. The CDR3 runs to 12 residues. The germline V gene has CDR1 SEHNR and CDR2 FQNEAQ (reference sequence). V lost 0 bases and J 4 bases, leaving 2 bases between the germline ends. This CDR3 reads CASSLAADTQYF. The CDR3 bases are TGTGCCAGCAGCTTAGCGGCAGATACGCAGTATTTT.

With respect to this clonotype: A clone one base away is much larger, so this may be a read error. The V gene is TRBV27, the J gene TRBJ1-1; D is unclear. This CDR3 contains 13 residues. Germline V lookup: CDR1 MNHEY, CDR2 SMNVEV (reference sequence). CDR3 sequence: CAGSLGSGTEAFF. The DNA for the CDR3 is TGTGCCGGCAGTTTAGGCAGTGGAACTGAAGCTTTCTTT.

In regard to this clonotype: Given a much more abundant clone one base away, this may be a read error. This is likely a read error, given that the CDR3 carries no conserved phenylalanine or tryptophan at its end. The chain links TRBV7-8 to TRBJ2-1; 13 positions agree with TRBD2. V lost 5 bases, J lost 8 bases, and 9 bases stayed unmatched. The CDR3 is 16 amino acids. Germline V gene data show CDR1 as SGHVS and CDR2 as FQNEAQ. The CDR3 region is CASSISGTSGNDEQFI. CDR3 bases: TGTGCCAGCAGCATATCCGGGACTAGCGGGAATGATGAGCAGTTCATC.

This clonotype came up many times. This sequence joins TRBV2 and TRBJ1-1, with D possibly TRBD1 on 6 matching bases. This CDR3 region has 13 residues. Germline CDR1 SNHLY, CDR2 FYNNEI. Trimming shortened V by 8 bases and J by 6 bases, and 16 bases separated the two germline ends. CDR3 loop: CASPKGGEAEAFF. The CDR3 coding sequence is TGTGCCAGCCCGAAAGGGGGGGAGGCTGAAGCTTTCTTT.

This clonotype showed up many times. The chain employs TRBV9 and TRBJ2-7; a possible D gene is TRBD2 (7 bases). The germline gives CDR1 SGDLS, CDR2 YYNGEE. The CDR3 contains 14 residues. V gave up 2 bases and J gave up 6 bases, with 15 bases separating them. CDR3 sequence reads: CASSVGGGASEQYF. The CDR3 nucleotides read TGTGCCAGCAGCGTGGGAGGGGGGGCGTCCGAGCAGTACTTC.

In its sample, this clonotype was seen many times. The chain couples TRBV6-6 to TRBJ2-5; D uncertain. V was trimmed by 2 bases and J by 4 bases, leaving 8 bases between them. This CDR3 region has 13 residues. Looked up from germline, CDR1 is MNHNY and CDR2 is SVGAGI (reference sequence). DNA of the CDR3: TGTGCCAGCAGTTACGACACCAGAGAGACCCAGTACTTC. Its protein is CASSYDTRETQYF.